This T cell receptor (beta chain) appears in the sequencing data of a study of neoadjuvant anti-PD-1 for oral cavity cancer. CDR3 length: 17 amino acids. J lost 1 base, V lost 2 bases, and 8 bases had no gene match. From germline, CDR1 is SNHLY and CDR2 FYNNEI. Method: immunoSEQ multiplex PCR; TCRdb's copy keeps in-frame clones and lacks some. The data show 15,000 or so clones, more than 70% seen once. As for time point: after neoadjuvant nivolumab, at surgical resection. Stage II-IVA oral cavity squamous cell carcinoma was new and untreated by systemic or radiation therapy. The chain carries TRBV2 and TRBJ1-2, with 9 bases matching TRBD1. This clonotype was sampled from a person between 40 and 85 years old with oral cavity squamous cell carcinoma. The material sequenced was PBMCs, taken after nivolumab (anti-PD-1) treatment. CDR3 residues: CASSERVGTGINYGYTF. In nucleotides, the CDR3 is TGTGCCAGCAGTGAACGTGTAGGGACAGGGATTAACTATGGCTACACCTTC. Complete variable domain (other parts from reference TRBV2 and TRBJ1-2): EPEVTQTPSHQVTQMGQEVILRCVPISNHLYFYWYRQILGQKVEFLVSFYNNEISEKSEIFDDQFSVERPDGSNFTLKIRSTKLEDSAMYFCASSERVGTGINYGYTFGSGTRLTVV.